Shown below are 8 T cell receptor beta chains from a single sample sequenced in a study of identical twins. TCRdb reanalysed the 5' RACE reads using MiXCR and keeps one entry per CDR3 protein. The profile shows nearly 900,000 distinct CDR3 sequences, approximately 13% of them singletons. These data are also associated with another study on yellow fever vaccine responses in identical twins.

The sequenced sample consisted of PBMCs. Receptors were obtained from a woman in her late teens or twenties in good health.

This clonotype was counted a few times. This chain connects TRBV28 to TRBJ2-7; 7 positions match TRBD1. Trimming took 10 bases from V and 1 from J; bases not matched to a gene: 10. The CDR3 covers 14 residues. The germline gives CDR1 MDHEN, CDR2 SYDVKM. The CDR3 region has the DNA TGTGCCACCACTCTGGGACAGCCATCCTACGAGCAGTACTTC. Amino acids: CATTLGQPSYEQYF.

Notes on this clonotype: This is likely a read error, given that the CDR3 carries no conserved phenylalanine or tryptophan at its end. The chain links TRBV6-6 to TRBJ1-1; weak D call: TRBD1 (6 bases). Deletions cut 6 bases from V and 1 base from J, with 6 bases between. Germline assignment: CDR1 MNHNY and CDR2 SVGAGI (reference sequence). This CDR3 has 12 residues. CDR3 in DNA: TGTGCCAGCAGGGACAGGAACACTGAAGCTTTCTTA. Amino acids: CASRDRNTEAFL.

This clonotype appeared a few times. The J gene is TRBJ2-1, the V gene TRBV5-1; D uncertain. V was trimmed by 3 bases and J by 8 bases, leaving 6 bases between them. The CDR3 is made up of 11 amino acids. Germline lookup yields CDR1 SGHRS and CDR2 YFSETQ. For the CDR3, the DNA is TGCGCCAGCAGCTCTGATTATGAGCAGTTCTTC. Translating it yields CASSSDYEQFF.

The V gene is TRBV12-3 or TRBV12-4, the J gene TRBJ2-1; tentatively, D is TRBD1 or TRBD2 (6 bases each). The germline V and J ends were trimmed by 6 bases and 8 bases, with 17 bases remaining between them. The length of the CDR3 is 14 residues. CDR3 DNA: TGTGCCAGCAGACTAGCAGGGGTAGTGGATGAGCAGTTCTTC. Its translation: CASRLAGVVDEQFF.

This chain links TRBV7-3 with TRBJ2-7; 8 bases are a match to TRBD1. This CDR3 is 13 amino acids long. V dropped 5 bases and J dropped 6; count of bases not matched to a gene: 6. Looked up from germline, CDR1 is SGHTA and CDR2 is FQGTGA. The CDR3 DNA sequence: TGTGCCAGCAGCGCCGACAGGGGAGGCGAGCAGTACTTC. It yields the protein CASSADRGGEQYF.

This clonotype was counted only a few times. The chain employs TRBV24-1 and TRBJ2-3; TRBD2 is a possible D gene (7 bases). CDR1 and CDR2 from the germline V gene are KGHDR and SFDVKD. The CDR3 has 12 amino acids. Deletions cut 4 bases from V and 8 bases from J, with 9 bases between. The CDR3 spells CATSDGGRTQYF. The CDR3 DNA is TGTGCCACCAGTGACGGGGGGCGTACGCAGTATTTT.

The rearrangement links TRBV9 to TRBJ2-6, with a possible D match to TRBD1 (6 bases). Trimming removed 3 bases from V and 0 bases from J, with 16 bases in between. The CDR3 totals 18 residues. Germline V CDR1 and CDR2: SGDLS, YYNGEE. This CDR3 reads CASSAQGHILSGANVLTF. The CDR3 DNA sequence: TGTGCCAGCAGCGCCCAGGGACATATCCTCTCTGGGGCCAACGTCCTGACTTTC.

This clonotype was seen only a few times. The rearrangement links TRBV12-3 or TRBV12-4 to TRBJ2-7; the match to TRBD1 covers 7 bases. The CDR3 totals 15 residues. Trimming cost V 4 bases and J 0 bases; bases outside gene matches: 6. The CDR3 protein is CASSYWDSVSYEQYF. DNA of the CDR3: TGTGCCAGCAGTTATTGGGACAGCGTCTCCTACGAGCAGTACTTC.